This T cell receptor (beta chain) stems from a study of T cell responses to AZD1222 COVID-19 vaccine. Findings and caveats of the study: The donors showed a predominance of white British ancestry and of females, with possible underestimation of clonal diversity. The CD4 TCRs associated with vaccination extended across spike and predominated at 160-218 and 743-854. Repertoires were obtained only post-peak T cell response.

As concerns this clone: Its specificity is not known.

CDR1 is LGHDT, CDR2 YNNKEL, per germline (reference sequence). Trimming at V came to 4 bases and at J to 2 bases, leaving 6 bases not matched to a gene. The CDR3 runs 16 residues. Generated by immunoSEQ multiplex PCR, the TCRdb table keeps only in-frame clones and is missing some. The sample has around 180,000 clones, 85% to 95% seen once. The chain is built from TRBV3-1 (or the pseudogene TRBV3-2) and TRBJ2-2, with 8 nucleotides matching TRBD2. The sequence was obtained from an adult in good health. This material consisted of peripheral blood, taken on day 0 of AZD1222 vaccination. The CDR3 nucleotides read TGTGCCAGCAGCCCCGGGAGCGGGAGTAACACCGGGGAGCTGTTTTTT. Translated, it gives CASSPGSGSNTGELFF.